The 28 T cell receptor beta chains in this list originate from one sample, sequenced in a study of blood T cell repertoires in COVID-19. Assay used: immunoSEQ multiplex PCR; TCRdb lists only in-frame clones, some missing. The sample lists about 180,000 clones, roughly 88% occurring once. Sequenced: peripheral blood. Source of these receptors: a human donor with active or convalescent COVID-19. The donor label of this sample is uncertain.

The V gene is TRBV27, the J gene TRBJ2-1; 14 bases match TRBD2. Germline V gene data show CDR1 as MNHEY and CDR2 as SMNVEV (reference sequence). The CDR3 spans 16 residues. After removal of 6 bases from V and 8 bases from J, the junction contained 9 bases not matched to a gene. The CDR3 here is CASRPWTSGRIDEQFF. DNA for the CDR3: TGTGCCAGCAGACCATGGACTAGCGGGAGGATCGATGAGCAGTTCTTC.

This rearrangement joins TRBV29-1 to TRBJ1-2, with TRBD1 identical over 8 bases. The V gene's germline CDR1 is SQVTM and CDR2 ANQGSEA. Trimming took 4 bases from V and 8 from J; bases not matched to a gene: 9. The CDR3 runs to 13 residues. Here the CDR3 DNA reads TGCAGCGTTGTGACAGGGGCAAAGTACGGCTACACCTTC. Its protein is CSVVTGAKYGYTF. The full variable domain, with the rest looked up from reference TRBV29-1 and TRBJ1-2, is SAVISQKPSRDICQRGTSLTIQCQVDSQVTMMFWYRQQPGQSLTLIATANQGSEATYESGFVIDKFPISRPNLTFSTLTVSNMSPEDSSIYLCSVVTGAKYGYTFGSGTRLTVV.

This clone came up a few times. V is TRBV13 and J is TRBJ2-7; 8 bases fit TRBD2. This CDR3 region has 15 residues. Unmatched junction bases numbered 6, after V lost 3 bases and J lost 2 bases. The germline V gene has CDR1 PRHDT and CDR2 FYEKMQ (reference sequence). CDR3 sequence (DNA): TGTGCCAGCAGCTTCGGCTCGGGGGGGCCCTACGAGCAGTACTTC. Translation gives CASSFGSGGPYEQYF.

This clone came up once. The chain couples TRBV30 to TRBJ1-6; D is possibly TRBD1 (5 bases). This CDR3 comprises 16 residues. Germline assignment: CDR1 GTSNPN and CDR2 SVGIG (reference sequence). The V end lost 3 bases, the J end lost 10 bases, and 22 bases lay between the germline ends. This CDR3 is CAWRGGLGLSRSPLHF. The CDR3, as DNA: TGTGCCTGGAGGGGAGGGCTGGGACTGTCGAGGTCACCCCTCCACTTT.

This chain uses TRBV5-1 with TRBJ2-7, with 7 bases aligning to TRBD2. Germline-derived CDR1 and CDR2 are SGHRS and YFSETQ. J was trimmed by 6 bases and V by 4 bases; bases with no gene match: 10. The CDR3 contains 14 residues. The CDR3 here is CASSPGGLDAEQYF. The CDR3 DNA reads as TGCGCCAGCAGCCCGGGGGGTCTAGATGCCGAGCAGTACTTC. The variable domain in full, completed from reference TRBV5-1 and TRBJ2-7, reads KAGVTQTPRYLIKTRGQQVTLSCSPISGHRSVSWYQQTPGQGLQFLFEYFSETQRNKGNFPGRFSGRQFSNSRSEMNVSTLELGDSALYLCASSPGGLDAEQYFGPGTRLTVT.

The chain carries TRBV19 and TRBJ1-2; the D is unclear. V was cut by 5 bases and J by 4 bases, with 8 bases left in between. Germline CDR1 LNHDA, CDR2 SQIVND (reference sequence). The length of the CDR3 is 12 residues. The CDR3 spells CASSPGSYGYTF. The CDR3 nucleotides are TGTGCCAGTAGTCCGGGGAGCTATGGCTACACCTTC.

This sequence joins TRBV13 and TRBJ2-1; maybe TRBD1 (6 bases). CDR1 is PRHDT and CDR2 is FYEKMQ in the germline V gene (reference sequence). CDR3 size: 16 residues. V was shortened by 7 bases and J by 4 bases, with 20 bases between the two germline ends. The CDR3 region is CASNLGTGWVYNEQFF. CDR3 nucleotide sequence: TGTGCCAGCAACCTCGGAACAGGGTGGGTATACAATGAGCAGTTCTTC.

This clone was seen only once. V and J are TRBV29-1 and TRBJ1-2; unclear D gene. V dropped 0 bases and J dropped 8 bases, with 10 bases sitting between them. Germline V CDR1 and CDR2: SQVTM, ANQGSEA. This CDR3 spans 12 amino acids. The CDR3 here is CSVEDSRYGYTF. In DNA, the CDR3 is TGCAGCGTTGAAGATTCGAGGTACGGCTACACCTTC.

The chain has TRBV15 and TRBJ2-7; TRBD1 matches 9 bases. The V and J ends lost 0 bases and 5 bases, in that order; junction bases with no gene match: 8. From germline, CDR1 is LNHNV and CDR2 YYDKDF (reference sequence). The CDR3 covers 16 residues. CDR3 coding DNA: TGTGCCACCAGCAGAGATCTAACAGGGGGCTTCCACGAGCAGTACTTC. Translation gives CATSRDLTGGFHEQYF.

The chain employs TRBV7-8 and TRBJ2-7; 7 nucleotides match TRBD2. The V segment lost 5 bases and the J segment 0 bases; nucleotides outside the gene matches: 10. CDR1 is SGHVS and CDR2 is FQNEAQ in the germline V gene. This CDR3 has 16 amino acids. The DNA of the CDR3 is TGTGCCAGCAGCCCCGGGGGAGGGCCGAGCTCCTACGAGCAGTACTTC. Encoded protein: CASSPGGGPSSYEQYF.

This clone was counted a few times. The chain has TRBV3-1 (or the pseudogene TRBV3-2) and TRBJ1-6, with D perhaps matching TRBD1 (5 bases). The germline V gene encodes CDR1 LGHDT and CDR2 YNNKEL (reference sequence). Trimming left V 1 base short and J 13 bases short, with 14 bases between. The CDR3 runs 14 residues. The CDR3 reads CASSQGGWTLPLHF. The DNA for the CDR3 is TGTGCCAGCAGCCAAGGCGGATGGACACTGCCCCTCCACTTT.

This clone was counted once. This rearrangement joins TRBV5-1 to TRBJ2-1; TRBD2 agrees at 11 bases. This CDR3 contains 16 residues. The V gene's germline CDR1 is SGHRS and CDR2 YFSETQ. V shed 5 bases, J shed 8 bases, and the junction held 12 bases outside the gene matches. This CDR3 is CASRAFSGRALDEQFF. The CDR3 region has the DNA TGCGCCAGCAGAGCCTTTAGCGGGAGGGCCTTAGATGAGCAGTTCTTC.

V gene TRBV2 combines with J gene TRBJ1-1, with a weak D call TRBD1 (5 bases). V was clipped by 6 bases and J by 4 bases, with 12 bases between them. The CDR3 runs 13 residues. Germline CDR1 is SNHLY and CDR2 is FYNNEI. CDR3 bases: TGTGCCAGCAGGATGACAGTGGGCACTGAAGCTTTCTTT. Encoded protein: CASRMTVGTEAFF.

The chain links TRBV4-2 to TRBJ2-1, with 8 bases identical to TRBD1. The CDR3 sequence is 14 residues long. V shed 5 bases, J shed 6 bases, and the junction held 6 bases outside the gene matches. The germline V gene has CDR1 LGHNA and CDR2 YNFKEQ. The CDR3 region has the DNA TGTGCCAGCAGCGGGGCAGGGGGCCGCAATGAGCAGTTCTTC. As protein: CASSGAGGRNEQFF.

The chain couples TRBV19 to TRBJ1-5, with TRBD1 matching 7 bases. The V gene end was trimmed by 10 bases and the J gene end by 3 bases; junction bases not matched to a gene: 12. Germline-derived CDR1 and CDR2 are LNHDA and SQIVND (reference sequence). The CDR3 spans 15 residues. The CDR3 sequence is CATQKEGAVNQPQHF. In DNA form, the CDR3 reads TGTGCCACCCAAAAGGAGGGGGCGGTCAATCAGCCCCAGCATTTT.

This sequence joins TRBV18 and TRBJ1-2; D not resolved. Trimming took 3 bases from V and 4 from J, leaving 9 bases between them. The CDR3 sequence is 13 residues long. CDR1 is KGHSH, CDR2 LQKENI, per germline. CDR3 residues: CASSPGETYGYTF. In nucleotides, the CDR3 is TGTGCCAGCTCACCCGGGGAAACCTATGGCTACACCTTC.

This clone was counted only a few times. J is TRBJ2-2 and V is TRBV7-3, with D uncertain. Trimming left V 5 bases short and J 5 bases short, with 9 bases between. The CDR3 consists of 13 residues. CDR1 SGHTA and CDR2 FQGTGA come from the germline V gene. In nucleotides, the CDR3 is TGTGCCAGCAGCACTCAACCAACCGGGGAGCTGTTTTTT. Translated: CASSTQPTGELFF.

This clone is a singleton in its sample. The J gene is TRBJ2-7, the V gene TRBV28, with D possibly matching TRBD2 (5 bases). This CDR3 has 14 amino acids. The germline CDR1 and CDR2 sequences are MDHEN and SYDVKM. V was pared by 5 bases and J by 2 bases, with 13 bases between. CDR3 residues: CASSPRGTTYEQYF. In DNA, the CDR3 is TGTGCCAGCAGTCCCCGGGGTACGACCTACGAGCAGTACTTC.

The V and J genes are TRBV6-5 and TRBJ1-2, with TRBD1 matching over 7 bases. The V gene's germline CDR1 is MNHEY and CDR2 SVGAGI. This CDR3 has 15 residues. V trimming: 3 bases; J trimming: 6 bases; junction bases outside the gene matches: 10. CDR3 loop: CASSYRGGAVHGYTF. The CDR3 nucleotides are TGTGCCAGCAGTTATCGAGGGGGCGCGGTTCATGGCTACACCTTC.

CDR3 nucleotide sequence: TGTGCCAGCAAATGGGGGGGGGATCAGCCCCAGCATTTT. It encodes CASKWGGDQPQHF. The chain joins TRBV2 to TRBJ1-5; a possible D gene is TRBD1 (5 bases). V was cut by 7 bases and J by 5 bases, with 12 bases left in between. CDR3 length: 13 amino acids. Germline V gives CDR1 SNHLY, CDR2 FYNNEI.

The chain combines TRBV6-2 or TRBV6-3 with TRBJ2-3, with 11 bases matching TRBD2. The CDR3 runs to 18 residues. Germline assignment: CDR1 MNHEY and CDR2 SVGEGT. With 3 bases clipped from V and 0 bases from J, the junction kept 8 bases outside the gene matches. The chain's CDR3 is CASSYTSGGSTSTDTQYF. CDR3 nucleotides: TGTGCCAGCAGTTATACTAGCGGGGGATCTACTAGCACAGATACGCAGTATTTT.

The chain is built from TRBV5-1 and TRBJ2-1; TRBD1 aligns across 9 bases. The CDR3 sequence is 17 residues long. The germline gives CDR1 SGHRS, CDR2 YFSETQ. Trimming cost V 1 base and J 7 bases; bases outside gene matches: 12. CDR3 loop: CASSLIPPGQGGNEQFF. The CDR3 coding sequence is TGCGCCAGCAGCTTGATCCCCCCGGGACAGGGAGGGAATGAGCAGTTCTTC.

The V call is TRBV7-2, the J call TRBJ2-2, with a tentative D call TRBD2 (6 bases). V was cut by 5 bases and J by 3 bases, with 13 bases left in between. Germline-derived CDR1 and CDR2 are SGHTA and FQGNSA. This CDR3 has 15 residues. As DNA, the CDR3 is TGTGCCAGCAGCGAACAAGGGACTTACACCGGGGAGCTGTTTTTT. This translates into CASSEQGTYTGELFF.

The genes are TRBV4-3 and TRBJ1-1; D is unclear. Trimming removed 4 bases from V and 8 bases from J, with 23 bases in between. The CDR3 is 16 amino acids. Per the germline V gene, CDR1 is LGHNA and CDR2 is YSLEER. This CDR3 is CASSRREYSPLVEAFF. The CDR3 DNA reads as TGCGCCAGCAGCCGTCGAGAGTACTCGCCACTGGTAGAAGCTTTCTTT.

In DNA, the CDR3 is TGTGCCAGCAGCCCGGGGGGGGCCGTGTCAGATACGCAGTATTTT. As protein: CASSPGGAVSDTQYF. The rearrangement joins TRBV5-4 to TRBJ2-3; 8 positions agree with TRBD2. Germline trimming cut 4 bases from V and 4 bases from J; bases unmatched to any gene: 8. The germline gives CDR1 SGHNT, CDR2 YYREEE (reference sequence). The CDR3 loop spans 15 amino acids. The whole variable domain, filled in from reference TRBV5-4 and TRBJ2-3, reads ETGVTQSPTHLIKTRGQQVTLRCSSQSGHNTVSWYQQALGQGPQFIFQYYREEENGRGNFPPRFSGLQFPNYSSELNVNALELDDSALYLCASSPGGAVSDTQYFGPGTRLTVL.

A single count supports this clone. This chain uses TRBV4-2 with TRBJ2-5; D is undetermined. CDR1 is LGHNA, CDR2 YNFKEQ, per germline. Trimming cost V 1 base and J 3 bases, with 12 bases left between them. The CDR3 has 15 residues. CDR3 sequence: CASSQGSLVEETQYF. For the CDR3, the DNA is TGTGCCAGCAGCCAAGGGTCGTTGGTAGAAGAGACCCAGTACTTC.

The chain couples TRBV30 to TRBJ1-6; 9 bases line up with TRBD1. The J segment lost 9 bases and the V segment lost 6 bases, leaving 6 bases of the junction unmatched. The CDR3 is 13 amino acids. Germline lookup yields CDR1 GTSNPN and CDR2 SVGIG (reference sequence). CDR3 DNA: TGTGCCTGCCGCAGGACAGGGGTTTCACCCCTCCACTTT. Translation gives CACRRTGVSPLHF.

The chain combines TRBV7-6 with TRBJ2-7, with 10 bases identical to TRBD2. This CDR3 is built from 16 residues. Germline V gene lookup returns CDR1 SGHVS and CDR2 FNYEAQ. With V trimmed by 5 bases and J by 0 bases, 7 bases remained unmatched. CDR3 region: CASSRAGGTSSYEQYF. CDR3 bases: TGTGCCAGCAGCAGAGCGGGGGGGACGAGCTCCTACGAGCAGTACTTC.